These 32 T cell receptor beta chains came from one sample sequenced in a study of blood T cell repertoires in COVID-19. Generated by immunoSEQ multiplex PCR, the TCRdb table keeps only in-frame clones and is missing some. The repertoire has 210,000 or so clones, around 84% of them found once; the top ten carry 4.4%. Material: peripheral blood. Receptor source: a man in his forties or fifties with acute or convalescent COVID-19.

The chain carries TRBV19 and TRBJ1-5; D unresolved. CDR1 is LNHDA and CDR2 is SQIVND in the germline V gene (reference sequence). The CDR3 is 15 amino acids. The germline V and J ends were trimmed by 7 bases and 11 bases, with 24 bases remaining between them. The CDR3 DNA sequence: TGTGCCAGTATCAAATCCTCCGGGGTAGGTGGGGCCCAGCATTTT. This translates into CASIKSSGVGGAQHF.

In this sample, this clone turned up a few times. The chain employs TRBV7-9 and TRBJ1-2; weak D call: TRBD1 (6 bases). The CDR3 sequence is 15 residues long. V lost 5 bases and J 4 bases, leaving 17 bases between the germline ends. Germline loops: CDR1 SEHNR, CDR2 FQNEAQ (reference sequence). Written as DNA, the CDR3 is TGTGCCAGCAGCGTTCCACAGGGTAGCCGCTATGGCTACACCTTC. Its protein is CASSVPQGSRYGYTF.

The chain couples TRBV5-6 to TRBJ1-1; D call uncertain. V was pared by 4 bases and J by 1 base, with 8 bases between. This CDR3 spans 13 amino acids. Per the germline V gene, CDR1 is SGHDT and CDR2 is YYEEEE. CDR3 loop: CASSPTGNTEAFF. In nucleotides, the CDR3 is TGTGCCAGCAGCCCTACCGGGAACACTGAAGCTTTCTTT.

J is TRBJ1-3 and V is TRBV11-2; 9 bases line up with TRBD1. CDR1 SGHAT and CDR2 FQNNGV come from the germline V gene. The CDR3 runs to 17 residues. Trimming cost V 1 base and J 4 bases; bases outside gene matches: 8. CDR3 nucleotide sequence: TGTGCCAGCAGCTTAGCCTTTGGACAGGGGAGAGGAAACACCATATATTTT. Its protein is CASSLAFGQGRGNTIYF.

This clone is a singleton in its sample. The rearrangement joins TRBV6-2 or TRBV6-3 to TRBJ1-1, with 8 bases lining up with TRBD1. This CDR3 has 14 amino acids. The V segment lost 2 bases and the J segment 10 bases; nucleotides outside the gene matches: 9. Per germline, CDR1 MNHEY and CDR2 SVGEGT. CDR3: CASSYLGQGAVAFF. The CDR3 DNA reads TGTGCCAGCAGTTACCTGGGGCAGGGGGCGGTAGCTTTCTTT.

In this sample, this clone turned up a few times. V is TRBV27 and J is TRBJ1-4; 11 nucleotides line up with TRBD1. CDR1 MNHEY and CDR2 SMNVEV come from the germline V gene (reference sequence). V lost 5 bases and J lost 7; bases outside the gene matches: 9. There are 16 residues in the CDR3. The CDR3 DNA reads TGTGCCAGCAGTGCCCGGGACAGGGGGTTGTTTGAAAAACTGTTTTTT. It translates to CASSARDRGLFEKLFF.

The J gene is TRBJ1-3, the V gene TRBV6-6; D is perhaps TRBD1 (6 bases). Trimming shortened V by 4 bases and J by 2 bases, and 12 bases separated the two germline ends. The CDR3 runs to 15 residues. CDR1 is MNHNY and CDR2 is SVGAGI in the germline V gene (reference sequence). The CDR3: CASSSTGMAGNTIYF. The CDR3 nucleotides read TGTGCCAGCAGTTCCACAGGGATGGCTGGAAACACCATATATTTT.

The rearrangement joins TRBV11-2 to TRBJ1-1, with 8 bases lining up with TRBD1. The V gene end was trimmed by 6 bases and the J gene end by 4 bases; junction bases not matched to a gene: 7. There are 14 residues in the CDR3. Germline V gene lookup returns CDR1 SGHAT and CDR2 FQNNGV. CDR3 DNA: TGTGCCAGCAGACAGCGGACAGGGATCACTGAAGCTTTCTTT. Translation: CASRQRTGITEAFF.

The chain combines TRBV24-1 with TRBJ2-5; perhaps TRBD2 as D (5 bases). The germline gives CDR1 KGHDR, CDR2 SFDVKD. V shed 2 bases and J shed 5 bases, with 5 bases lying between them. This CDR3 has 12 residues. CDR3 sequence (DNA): TGTGCCACCAGTGATTCGGGGGAGACCCAGTACTTC. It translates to CATSDSGETQYF.

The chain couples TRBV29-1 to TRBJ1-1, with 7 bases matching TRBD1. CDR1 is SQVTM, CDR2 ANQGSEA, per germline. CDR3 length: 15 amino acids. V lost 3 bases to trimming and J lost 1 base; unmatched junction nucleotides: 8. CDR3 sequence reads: CSVETLGTANTEAFF. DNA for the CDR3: TGCAGCGTTGAGACCCTAGGGACAGCGAACACTGAAGCTTTCTTT. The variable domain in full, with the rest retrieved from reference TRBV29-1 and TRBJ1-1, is SAVISQKPSRDICQRGTSLTIQCQVDSQVTMMFWYRQQPGQSLTLIATANQGSEATYESGFVIDKFPISRPNLTFSTLTVSNMSPEDSSIYLCSVETLGTANTEAFFGQGTRLTVV.

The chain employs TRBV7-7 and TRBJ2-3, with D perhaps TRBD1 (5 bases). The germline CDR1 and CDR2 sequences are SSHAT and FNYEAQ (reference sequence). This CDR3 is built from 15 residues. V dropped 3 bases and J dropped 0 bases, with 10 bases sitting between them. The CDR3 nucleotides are TGTGCCAGCAGCTTGACAGTGGAGAGCACAGATACGCAGTATTTT. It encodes CASSLTVESTDTQYF.

The CDR3 DNA is TGTGCCAGCTCCACCCTTGCGGGGAGCGCCAATCAGCCCCAGCATTTT. Translation gives CASSTLAGSANQPQHF. The chain carries TRBV5-6 and TRBJ1-5; no clear D. V was shortened by 7 bases and J by 3 bases, with 20 bases between the two germline ends. Germline V CDR1 and CDR2: SGHDT, YYEEEE. The CDR3 is 16 amino acids.

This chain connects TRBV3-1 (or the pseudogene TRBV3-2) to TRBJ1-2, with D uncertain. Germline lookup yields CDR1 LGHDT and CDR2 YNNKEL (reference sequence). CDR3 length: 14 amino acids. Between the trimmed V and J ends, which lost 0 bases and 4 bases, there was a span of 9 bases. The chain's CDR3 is CASSQDEGPYGYTF. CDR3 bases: TGTGCCAGCAGCCAAGATGAGGGCCCCTATGGCTACACCTTC.

CDR3 protein: CASSQRTGDEKLFF. The CDR3 nucleotides are TGTGCCAGCAGCCAAAGGACAGGGGATGAAAAACTGTTTTTT. This rearrangement joins TRBV3-1 (or the pseudogene TRBV3-2) to TRBJ1-4; 9 bases fit TRBD1. V was clipped by 2 bases and J by 6 bases; unmatched bases: 1. This CDR3 has 14 amino acids. In germline, CDR1 is LGHDT, CDR2 YNNKEL (reference sequence).

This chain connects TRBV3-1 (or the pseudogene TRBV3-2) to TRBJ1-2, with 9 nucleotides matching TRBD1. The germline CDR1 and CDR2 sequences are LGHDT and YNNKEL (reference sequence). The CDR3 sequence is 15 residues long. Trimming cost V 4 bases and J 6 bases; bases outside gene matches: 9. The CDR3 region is CASSPPGTGIDGYTF. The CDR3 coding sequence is TGTGCCAGCAGCCCCCCCGGGACAGGGATTGATGGCTACACCTTC.

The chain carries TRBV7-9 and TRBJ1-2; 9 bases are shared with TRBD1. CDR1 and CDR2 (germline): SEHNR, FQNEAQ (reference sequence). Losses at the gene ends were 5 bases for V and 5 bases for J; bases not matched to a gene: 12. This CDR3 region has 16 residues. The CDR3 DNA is TGTGCCAGCAGCCCCGACCGGGACAGGGAAGATTATGGCTACACCTTC. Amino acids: CASSPDRDREDYGYTF.

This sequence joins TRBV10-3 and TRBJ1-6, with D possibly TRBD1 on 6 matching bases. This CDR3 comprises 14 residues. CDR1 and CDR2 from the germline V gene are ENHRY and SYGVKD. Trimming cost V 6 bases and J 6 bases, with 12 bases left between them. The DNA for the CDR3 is TGTGCCATCAGGGCCGGGACATCTAATTCACCCCTCCACTTT. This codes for CAIRAGTSNSPLHF.

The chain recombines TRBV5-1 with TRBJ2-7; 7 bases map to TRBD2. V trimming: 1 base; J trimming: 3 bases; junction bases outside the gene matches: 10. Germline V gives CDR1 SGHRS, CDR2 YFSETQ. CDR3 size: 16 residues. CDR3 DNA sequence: TGCGCCAGCAGCTTGAGGGGAGGGCGAACGATCTACGAGCAGTACTTC. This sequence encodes CASSLRGGRTIYEQYF.

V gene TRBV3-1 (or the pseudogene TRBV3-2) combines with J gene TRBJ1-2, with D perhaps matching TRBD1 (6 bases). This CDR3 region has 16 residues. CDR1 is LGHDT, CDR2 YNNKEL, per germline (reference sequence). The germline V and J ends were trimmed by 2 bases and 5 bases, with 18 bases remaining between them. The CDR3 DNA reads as TGTGCCAGCAGCCAATACCGGGCGGGGGCGACGTATGGCTACACCTTC. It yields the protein CASSQYRAGATYGYTF.

The CDR3, as DNA: TGTGCCAGCAGCCAGGGAGGACTAGCGGGGGGACAAGAGACCCAGTACTTC. It specifies CASSQGGLAGGQETQYF. The rearrangement joins TRBV3-1 (or the pseudogene TRBV3-2) to TRBJ2-5, with 14 bases that match TRBD2. The CDR3 extends over 17 amino acids. Germline CDR1 and CDR2: LGHDT and YNNKEL (reference sequence). V shed 3 bases and J 2 bases; nucleotides not matched to a gene: 5.

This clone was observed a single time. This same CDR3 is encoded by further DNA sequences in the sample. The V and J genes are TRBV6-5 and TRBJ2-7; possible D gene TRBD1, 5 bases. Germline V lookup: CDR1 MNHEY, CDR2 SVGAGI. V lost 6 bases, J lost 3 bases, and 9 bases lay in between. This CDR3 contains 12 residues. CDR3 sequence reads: CASRQGDYEQYF. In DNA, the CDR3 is TGTGCCAGCAGGCAAGGGGACTACGAGCAGTACTTC.

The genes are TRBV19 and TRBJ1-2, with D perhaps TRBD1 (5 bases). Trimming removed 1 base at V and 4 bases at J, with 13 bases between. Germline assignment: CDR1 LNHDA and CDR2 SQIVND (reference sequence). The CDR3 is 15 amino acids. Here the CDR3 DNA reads TGTGCCAGTAGTATAGTCGGGCAGGGAACCTATGGCTACACCTTC. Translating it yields CASSIVGQGTYGYTF. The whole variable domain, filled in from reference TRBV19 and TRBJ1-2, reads DGGITQSPKYLFRKEGQNVTLSCEQNLNHDAMYWYRQDPGQGLRLIYYSQIVNDFQKGDIAEGYSVSREKKESFPLTVTSAQKNPTAFYLCASSIVGQGTYGYTFGSGTRLTVV.

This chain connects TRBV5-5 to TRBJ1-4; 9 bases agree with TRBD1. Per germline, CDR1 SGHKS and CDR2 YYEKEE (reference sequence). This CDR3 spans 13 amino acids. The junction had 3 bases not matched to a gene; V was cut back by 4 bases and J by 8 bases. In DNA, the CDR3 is TGTGCCAGCAGCCCGGGGACAGGGGAAAAACTGTTTTTT. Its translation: CASSPGTGEKLFF.

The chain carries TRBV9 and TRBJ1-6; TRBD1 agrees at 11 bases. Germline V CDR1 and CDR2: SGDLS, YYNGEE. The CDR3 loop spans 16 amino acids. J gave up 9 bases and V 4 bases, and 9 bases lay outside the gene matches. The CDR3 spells CASSTGGQGAASPLHF. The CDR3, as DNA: TGTGCCAGCAGCACAGGCGGACAGGGGGCGGCTTCACCCCTCCACTTT. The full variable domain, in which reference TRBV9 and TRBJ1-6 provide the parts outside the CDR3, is DSGVTQTPKHLITATGQRVTLRCSPRSGDLSVYWYQQSLDQGLQFLIQYYNGEERAKGNILERFSAQQFPDLHSELNLSSLELGDSALYFCASSTGGQGAASPLHFGNGTRLTVT.

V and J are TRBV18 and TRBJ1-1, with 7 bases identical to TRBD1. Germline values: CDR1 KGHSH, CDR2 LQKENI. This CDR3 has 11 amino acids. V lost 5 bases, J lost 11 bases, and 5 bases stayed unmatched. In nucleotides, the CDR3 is TGTGCCAGCTCAGTACAGGGGTGGGCTTTCTTT. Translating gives CASSVQGWAFF.

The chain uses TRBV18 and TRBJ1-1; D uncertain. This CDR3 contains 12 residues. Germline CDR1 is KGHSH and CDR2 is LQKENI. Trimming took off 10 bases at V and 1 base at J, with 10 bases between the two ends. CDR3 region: CATKEANTEAFF. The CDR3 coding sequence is TGTGCCACCAAAGAGGCGAACACTGAAGCTTTCTTT.

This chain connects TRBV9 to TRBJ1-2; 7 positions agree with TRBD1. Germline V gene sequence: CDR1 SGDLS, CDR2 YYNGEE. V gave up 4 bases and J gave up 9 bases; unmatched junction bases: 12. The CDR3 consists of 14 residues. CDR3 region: CASSFAGTVSRYTF. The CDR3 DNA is TGTGCCAGCAGCTTCGCCGGGACAGTGAGTCGCTACACCTTC.

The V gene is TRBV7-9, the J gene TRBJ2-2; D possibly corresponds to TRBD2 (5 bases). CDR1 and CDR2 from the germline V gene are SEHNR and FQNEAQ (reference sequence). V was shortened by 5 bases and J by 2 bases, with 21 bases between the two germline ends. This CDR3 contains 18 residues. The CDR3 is CASSRVGYQRRNTGELFF. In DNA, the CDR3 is TGTGCCAGCAGCCGGGTGGGCTACCAGCGGAGAAACACCGGGGAGCTGTTTTTT.

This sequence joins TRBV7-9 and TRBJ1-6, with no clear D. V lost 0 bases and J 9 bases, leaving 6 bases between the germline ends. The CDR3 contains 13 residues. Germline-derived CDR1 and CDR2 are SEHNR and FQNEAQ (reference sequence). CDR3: CASSLAAGSPLHF. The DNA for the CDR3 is TGTGCCAGCAGCTTAGCGGCTGGTTCACCCCTCCACTTT.

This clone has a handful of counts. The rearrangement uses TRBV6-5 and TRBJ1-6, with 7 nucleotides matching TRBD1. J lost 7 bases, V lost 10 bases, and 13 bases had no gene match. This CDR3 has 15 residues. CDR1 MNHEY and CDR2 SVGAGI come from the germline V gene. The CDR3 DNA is TGTGCCACCAAGATGACCCCGGGACAGAATTCACCCCTCCACTTT. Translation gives CATKMTPGQNSPLHF.

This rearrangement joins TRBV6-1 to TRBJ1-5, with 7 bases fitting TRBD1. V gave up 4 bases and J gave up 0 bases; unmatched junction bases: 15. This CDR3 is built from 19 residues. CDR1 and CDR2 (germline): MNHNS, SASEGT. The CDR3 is CASSVLWGQGDNSNQPQHF. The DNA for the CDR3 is TGTGCCAGCAGTGTACTATGGGGGCAGGGGGACAATAGCAATCAGCCCCAGCATTTT.

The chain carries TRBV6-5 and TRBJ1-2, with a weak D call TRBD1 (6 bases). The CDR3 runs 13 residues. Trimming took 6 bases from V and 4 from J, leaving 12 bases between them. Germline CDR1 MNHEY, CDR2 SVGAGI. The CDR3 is CASRVDRTYGYTF. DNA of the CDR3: TGTGCCAGCAGAGTAGACAGGACCTATGGCTACACCTTC.